The 19 T cell receptor beta chains given below trace back to one sample, sequenced in a study of cytomegalovirus exposure and HLA in healthy donors. Assay: immunoSEQ multiplex PCR; the TCRdb copy retains only in-frame clones and omits some. Here the sample spans some 270,000 clones, approximately 86% being singletons. The specimen was PBMCs. All receptors derive from a woman aged 18-35 years in good health and CMV-seronegative.

J is TRBJ2-7 and V is TRBV2; D is uncertain. The V and J ends lost 5 bases and 2 bases respectively, with 7 bases between them. This CDR3 comprises 12 residues. Looked up from germline, CDR1 is SNHLY and CDR2 is FYNNEI. The CDR3, as DNA: TGTGCCAGCAGTTTGTCCGCCTACGAGCAGTACTTC. Residues: CASSLSAYEQYF.

The rearrangement links TRBV25-1 to TRBJ2-3; D is unresolved. The CDR3 sequence is 14 residues long. CDR1 and CDR2 from the germline V gene are MGHDK and SYGVNS. Trimming cost V 8 bases and J 0 bases, with 12 bases left between them. The CDR3 loop is CASHGSSSTDTQYF. In DNA, the CDR3 is TGTGCCAGCCACGGGTCGTCTAGCACAGATACGCAGTATTTT.

The chain couples TRBV11-2 to TRBJ1-1; D is undetermined. V shed 0 bases and J shed 3 bases, with 14 bases lying between them. This CDR3 has 16 amino acids. Germline V CDR1 and CDR2: SGHAT, FQNNGV. The CDR3, as DNA: TGTGCCAGCAGCTTAGATCTTGCAGGTATGCACACTGAAGCTTTCTTT. It specifies CASSLDLAGMHTEAFF.

The chain joins TRBV27 to TRBJ1-3; D gene ambiguous. V was shortened by 8 bases and J by 1 base, with 21 bases between the two germline ends. CDR3 length equals 17 residues. Germline CDR1 is MNHEY and CDR2 is SMNVEV (reference sequence). DNA for the CDR3: TGTGCCAGCCGCCGCGGGCCATATTCAGCTTCTGGAAACACCATATATTTT. Translating it yields CASRRGPYSASGNTIYF.

Only one count was recorded for this clone. The chain combines TRBV6-6 with TRBJ1-2; 7 positions agree with TRBD1. The CDR3 runs 15 residues. The J segment lost 2 bases and the V segment lost 5 bases, leaving 8 bases of the junction unmatched. Germline V gives CDR1 MNHNY, CDR2 SVGAGI (reference sequence). In DNA, the CDR3 is TGTGCCAGCAGTCATAGACAGGGAAAGAACTATGGCTACACCTTC. This gives the protein CASSHRQGKNYGYTF.

The rearrangement uses TRBV11-2 and TRBJ2-7; 8 bases fit TRBD1. This CDR3 region has 16 residues. V shed 1 base, J shed 7 bases, and the junction held 12 bases outside the gene matches. The germline V gene encodes CDR1 SGHAT and CDR2 FQNNGV. The CDR3 spells CASSLAFGQGLREQYF. The CDR3 bases are TGTGCCAGCAGCTTAGCCTTTGGACAGGGTCTAAGGGAGCAGTACTTC.

The chain employs TRBV29-1 and TRBJ2-1; 8 bases line up with TRBD2. Germline V gene sequence: CDR1 SQVTM, CDR2 ANQGSEA. Unmatched junction bases numbered 12, after V lost 6 bases and J lost 5 bases. This CDR3 comprises 15 residues. CDR3 residues: CSVQFRGGVDNEQFF. CDR3 DNA: TGCAGCGTGCAGTTCCGGGGGGGCGTAGACAATGAGCAGTTCTTC.

V is TRBV4-1 and J is TRBJ2-7, with D possibly being TRBD2 (6 bases). Germline assignment: CDR1 MGHRA and CDR2 YSYEKL. The CDR3 consists of 15 residues. V dropped 2 bases and J dropped 0 bases, with 11 bases sitting between them. The DNA for the CDR3 is TGCGCCAGCAGCCAAATAGCGGAGAGCTCCTACGAGCAGTACTTC. Its protein product is CASSQIAESSYEQYF.

The chain has TRBV9 and TRBJ1-1, with 7 bases lining up with TRBD1. The CDR3 sequence is 12 residues long. Trimming took 3 bases from V and 7 from J; bases not matched to a gene: 3. CDR1 is SGDLS, CDR2 YYNGEE, per germline. The CDR3 loop is CASSDRDSEAFF. The DNA of the CDR3 is TGTGCCAGCAGCGACCGGGACAGTGAAGCTTTCTTT.

The chain recombines TRBV5-1 with TRBJ2-7, with 12 bases aligning to TRBD1. Germline CDR1 and CDR2: SGHRS and YFSETQ. This CDR3 region has 15 residues. Trimming at V came to 3 bases and at J to 6 bases, leaving 7 bases not matched to a gene. The CDR3 coding sequence is TGCGCCAGCAGCTGGGGACAGGGGGCAACAGGCGAGCAGTACTTC. This encodes CASSWGQGATGEQYF.

This sequence joins TRBV10-3 and TRBJ1-1; D is ambiguous. This CDR3 is 14 amino acids long. V dropped 6 bases and J dropped 1 base, with 12 bases sitting between them. Per the germline V gene, CDR1 is ENHRY and CDR2 is SYGVKD. CDR3 amino acids: CAISREVGNTEAFF. In nucleotides, the CDR3 is TGTGCCATCAGCCGAGAGGTGGGGAACACTGAAGCTTTCTTT.

In its sample, this clone was seen once. CDR3 sequence reads: CASSAVTSGHNEQFF. The CDR3 nucleotides are TGTGCCAGCAGTGCTGTAACTAGCGGCCACAATGAGCAGTTCTTC. The gene calls are TRBV2 and TRBJ2-1, with TRBD2 matching 8 bases. The length of the CDR3 is 15 residues. Per the germline V gene, CDR1 is SNHLY and CDR2 is FYNNEI. V was clipped by 4 bases and J by 5 bases; unmatched bases: 7.

The chain carries TRBV7-6 and TRBJ1-5; D not resolved. This CDR3 has 18 residues. V was clipped by 2 bases and J by 0 bases, with 17 bases between them. The V gene's germline CDR1 is SGHVS and CDR2 FNYEAQ. The CDR3 here is CASSLFHSAGLSNQPQHF. As DNA, the CDR3 is TGTGCCAGCAGCTTATTCCACAGCGCGGGCCTTAGCAATCAGCCCCAGCATTTT.

The chain is built from TRBV7-2 and TRBJ2-7; TRBD2 aligns across 9 bases. V trimming: 5 bases; J trimming: 2 bases; junction bases outside the gene matches: 7. This CDR3 has 15 amino acids. The germline gives CDR1 SGHTA, CDR2 FQGNSA. CDR3 sequence: CASSRWSGGTYEQYF. The CDR3 DNA follows: TGTGCCAGCAGCCGATGGAGCGGGGGGACCTACGAGCAGTACTTC.

The DNA of the CDR3 is TGCGCCAGCAGCTCTCCGGAGTCGAGTGAGACCCAGTACTTC. It encodes CASSSPESSETQYF. The rearrangement uses TRBV5-1 and TRBJ2-5, with D unresolved. This CDR3 has 14 amino acids. CDR1 and CDR2 (germline): SGHRS, YFSETQ. V dropped 3 bases and J dropped 5 bases, with 14 bases sitting between them.

This chain joins TRBV28 and TRBJ1-2, with D possibly TRBD1 on 6 matching bases. Looked up from germline, CDR1 is MDHEN and CDR2 is SYDVKM. This CDR3 spans 15 amino acids. The V and J ends lost 2 bases and 5 bases respectively, with 15 bases between them. This CDR3 reads CASSLRGGSMYGYTF. The CDR3 nucleotides are TGTGCCAGCAGTTTAAGGGGGGGCTCAATGTATGGCTACACCTTC.

The V call is TRBV28, the J call TRBJ1-5; D uncertain. V lost 6 bases and J lost 4, with 7 bases in between. Germline V lookup: CDR1 MDHEN, CDR2 SYDVKM. The CDR3 is 12 residues long. The CDR3 nucleotides read TGTGCCAGCAGGCAGACAAATCAGCCCCAGCATTTT. Encoded protein: CASRQTNQPQHF.

The chain combines TRBV6-4 with TRBJ1-1, with a possible D match to TRBD1 (5 bases). Germline V gene lookup returns CDR1 MRHNA and CDR2 SNTAGT. V was clipped by 6 bases and J by 4 bases, with 9 bases between them. The CDR3 is 12 residues long. The CDR3 here is CASSPGGTEAFF. The CDR3 DNA sequence: TGTGCCAGCAGCCCGGGGGGCACTGAAGCTTTCTTT.

The chain joins TRBV27 to TRBJ1-2, with TRBD1 matching over 10 bases. Germline values: CDR1 MNHEY, CDR2 SMNVEV (reference sequence). The CDR3 is made up of 12 amino acids. With 9 bases clipped from V and 6 bases from J, the junction kept 4 bases outside the gene matches. The CDR3 here is CASATGGNGYTF. CDR3 in DNA: TGTGCCAGTGCGACAGGGGGCAATGGCTACACCTTC.